Shown below are 2 T cell receptor beta chains from a single sample sequenced in a study of T cell responses to AZD1222 COVID-19 vaccine. Clones were sequenced by immunoSEQ multiplex PCR, and TCRdb holds only the in-frame ones, with some missing. The data contain about 73,000 clones, around 88% of them seen just once; the ten biggest clones take up 20%. This material consisted of peripheral blood, taken on day 0 of AZD1222 vaccination. These receptors were obtained from an adult in good health.

This chain uses TRBV19 with TRBJ1-6; D not resolved. Looked up from germline, CDR1 is LNHDA and CDR2 is SQIVND (reference sequence). The V end was cut by 8 bases, the J end by 6 bases, with 8 bases between. The CDR3 sequence is 12 residues long. The CDR3 bases are TGTGCCAGTGGGGTTCGTAATTCACCCCTCCACTTT. Translating it yields CASGVRNSPLHF.

The CDR3: CASSSTTGGYEQYF. In DNA form, the CDR3 reads TGTGCCAGCAGTTCGACCACAGGGGGCTACGAGCAGTACTTC. The chain links TRBV27 to TRBJ2-7; 8 nucleotides agree with TRBD1. Germline-derived CDR1 and CDR2 are MNHEY and SMNVEV (reference sequence). This CDR3 spans 14 amino acids. The J segment lost 3 bases and the V segment lost 4 bases, leaving 5 bases of the junction unmatched.